The 6 T cell receptor beta chains presented below share a single source sample, sequenced in a study of T cell responses to AZD1222 COVID-19 vaccine. Here immunoSEQ multiplex PCR was the method, and the copy in TCRdb shows in-frame clones only, minus some. Found here are roughly 110,000 clones, approximately 90% of them singletons; the top ten hold 22%. The sequences come from peripheral blood, collected on day 0 of AZD1222 vaccination. The receptors here all came from an adult in good health.

The rearrangement links TRBV10-2 to TRBJ1-2; D might be TRBD1 (5 bases). Germline loops: CDR1 WSHSY, CDR2 SAAADI. Trimming left V 2 bases short and J 3 bases short, with 16 bases between. This CDR3 is built from 16 residues. The CDR3 nucleotides are TGCGCCAGCAGTGAGCCCCGTGGGGGGACCTACTATGGCTACACCTTC. This translates into CASSEPRGGTYYGYTF.

The chain combines TRBV19 with TRBJ1-2; 7 bases line up with TRBD1. The CDR3 loop spans 12 amino acids. Germline V gene lookup returns CDR1 LNHDA and CDR2 SQIVND (reference sequence). V trimming: 8 bases; J trimming: 8 bases; junction bases outside the gene matches: 8. The CDR3 loop is CASAHRGQGYTF. CDR3 nucleotides: TGTGCCAGTGCCCATAGGGGGCAAGGCTACACCTTC. The full variable domain, rest sourced from reference TRBV19 and TRBJ1-2, is DGGITQSPKYLFRKEGQNVTLSCEQNLNHDAMYWYRQDPGQGLRLIYYSQIVNDFQKGDIAEGYSVSREKKESFPLTVTSAQKNPTAFYLCASAHRGQGYTFGSGTRLTVV.

The chain combines TRBV5-5 with TRBJ1-6; a possible D gene is TRBD1 (5 bases). Trimming removed 4 bases from V and 4 bases from J, with 12 bases in between. The CDR3 is 15 residues long. Germline loops: CDR1 SGHKS, CDR2 YYEKEE (reference sequence). CDR3: CASSNRDLYNSPLHF. The CDR3 DNA reads as TGTGCCAGCAGCAACCGGGACCTTTATAATTCACCCCTCCACTTT.

The chain joins TRBV5-1 to TRBJ1-3; maybe TRBD1 (6 bases). V shed 4 bases and J shed 1 base, with 15 bases lying between them. This CDR3 spans 16 amino acids. CDR1 and CDR2 (germline): SGHRS, YFSETQ. The CDR3 nucleotides read TGCGCCAGCAGCACCCAACAGGGTTTTTCTGGAAACACCATATATTTT. The encoded protein is CASSTQQGFSGNTIYF.

The chain links TRBV13 to TRBJ2-5, with 8 bases lining up with TRBD2. J gave up 1 base and V 5 bases, and 6 bases lay outside the gene matches. Germline V gives CDR1 PRHDT, CDR2 FYEKMQ (reference sequence). The CDR3 length is 15 residues. CDR3 amino acids: CASSARLASQETQYF. CDR3 DNA sequence: TGTGCCAGCAGCGCGAGACTAGCGAGCCAAGAGACCCAGTACTTC.

This chain joins TRBV6-5 and TRBJ1-4; D might be TRBD1 (6 bases). Germline CDR1 and CDR2: MNHEY and SVGAGI. The CDR3 is made up of 15 amino acids. Trimming removed 5 bases at V and 7 bases at J, with 17 bases between. The CDR3 reads CASSSFGGQGEKLFF. The CDR3, as DNA: TGTGCCAGCAGTAGCTTCGGGGGGCAGGGTGAAAAACTGTTTTTT.